This TCR beta chain was recovered during a study of T-cell reconstitution after alpha-beta-depleted transplantation in children. In this sample, this clonotype turned up a few times. This CDR3 spans 13 amino acids. CDR1 and CDR2 (germline): SGHDT, YYEEEE. Trimming pared 4 bases from V and 4 bases from J, leaving 11 bases between. Preparing the TCRbeta library involved the use of unique molecular identifiers. One entry per CDR3 protein results from TCRdb running MiXCR on the PCR reads. Altogether 500,000 to 600,000 distinct CDR3 sequences are present, 32% being singletons, with the ten largest covering about 2.3%.

This TCR came from a human donor who donated a stem cell graft to a child with aplastic anemia. The chain carries TRBV5-6 and TRBJ2-5; D might be TRBD2 (5 bases). The sample in question was PBMCs from the stem cell graft donor, obtained from the stem cell graft. CDR3 nucleotide sequence: TGTGCCAGCAGCGTCGTTCGGGGAGAGACCCAGTACTTC. The encoded protein is CASSVVRGETQYF.